The sequence of this T cell receptor (beta chain) was determined in a study of low-dose radiotherapy and immunotherapy resistance in tumors (dated by TCRdb to between 2021 and 2024). Describing the broader study: In Cohort 1, each fraction delivered 0.5 Gy every 2 weeks, and the prescribed total PTV dose was 6.5 Gy. Nivolumab and ipilimumab were both given intravenously, with nivolumab at a 240 mg flat dose every two weeks and ipilimumab at 1 mg/kg every six weeks. The trial did not randomize participants into treatment groups. Eight patients were included in the translational analysis, namely three from the first dose cohort plus the first five from the second dose cohort. Every two weeks, patients got intravenous cyclophosphamide at 200 mg/m2, given one day ahead of each radiation and immunotherapy administration. In Cohort 2, 1 Gy per fraction was delivered every two weeks, for a total of 13 Gy over 26 weeks. Starting on cycle 1 day 1, patients took 300 mg of aspirin by mouth once daily for four cycles.

TCRdb lists the instrument as Illumina HiSeq 2500. First-strand cDNA was synthesized using Superscript III and a set of TRAV- and TRBV-specific primers, so that both TCRalpha and TCRbeta chains were covered. TCRs were amplified for about 20 PCR cycles with Phusion, using a constant-region primer paired with the adapter attached to the V primers. The isolated mRNA was amplified using the MessageAmp II aRNA Amplification Kit, with in vitro transcription performed for roughly 15 hours at 37 degrees C. The Dynabeads mRNA DIRECT Purification Kit was used to isolate mRNA for TCR sequencing. Indexed Illumina adapters were added in a second Phusion PCR of roughly 27 cycles, and the PCR products were purified with AMPure XP beads. Concerning the study's data processing: Using custom Perl scripts, TCR sequences that encoded the same protein were pooled, out-of-frame sequences were dropped, and the abundance of each clonotype was calculated. The analysis excluded TCR sequences that were supported by just one read. Repertoire metrics included Shannon entropy, Gini index, clonality, richness, and frequency of TCRs shared between repertoires. TCRdb ran its own pipeline on the public reads, namely fastp trimming at Q25 and MiXCR clone calling, and kept in-frame beta chains. Every CDR3 protein is listed once, alongside the most common genes and DNA of its rows. The V and J calls were not made by the authors but by TCRdb's processing. This sample comprises roughly 95,000 distinct CDR3 sequences, 20% to 25% of them detected only once. Of the sample, roughly 12% is held by the ten largest clones.

This sample's time point label indicates: after trial treatment. The sample's treatment or condition label, in plain terms: LDRT plus nivolumab, ipilimumab, low-dose cyclophosphamide and aspirin (RACIN trial). Donors were enrolled in RACIN, a single-arm phase I dose-escalation trial combining nivolumab, ipilimumab, aspirin, low-dose cyclophosphamide and low-dose radiotherapy. Patients with advanced, TIL-negative solid tumors were considered eligible. Ten or more counts support this clonotype. What this receptor recognizes is not known. No clone much larger than this one lies a single base away; base qualities are absent. Its CDR3 holds 17 amino acids, cysteine through phenylalanine. Only CDR3 DNA is held: 51 bases, read in frame from base 1. Germline trimming: 2 bases from V, 1 base from J; junction bases outside gene matches: 7. CDR1 and CDR2, per the germline V gene, are MNHNS and SASEGT.

The rearrangement combines TRBV6-1 with TRBJ1-3, with TRBD1 matching 8 junction bases. The sample consisted of PBMCs, taken after low-dose radiotherapy plus immunotherapy. This TCR came from a female donor with ovarian cancer. The CDR3 loop reads CASSEFGQGASGNTIYF. The base sequence is TGTGCCAGCAGTGAATTCGGACAGGGAGCGTCTGGAAACACCATATATTTT.